This section outlines one T cell receptor (beta chain) sequence together with its context. The antigen remains unidentified. V shed 0 bases and J shed 6 bases, with 11 bases lying between them. The CDR3 totals 14 residues. Germline CDR1 and CDR2: LGHDT and YNNKEL (reference sequence). Attached unique molecular identifiers marked individual cDNA molecules. TCRdb re-called the 5' RACE reads through MiXCR, storing one row per CDR3 protein. Among fewer than 95,000 distinct CDR3 sequences listed, over 15% were seen once. This entry is derived from a study of early T cells in non-severe SARS-CoV-2 infection. In the study overall: Sequenced material consisted of bulk RNA (from unsorted whole blood), and chains were unpaired. Findings and limits, study-wide: Anti-spike CD8 specificities were favored by VDJdb matching, whose results missed private and CD4 specificities.

The sample in question was whole blood, obtained at baseline. V usage is TRBV3-1 and J usage is TRBJ2-5; D is ambiguous. The receptor was derived from an adult who was a healthcare worker with PCR-confirmed SARS-CoV-2 infection or an uninfected control (not recorded which). The CDR3 reads CASSQDAGMKTQYF. CDR3 coding DNA: TGTGCCAGCAGCCAAGACGCAGGTATGAAGACCCAGTACTTC.